This T cell receptor beta chain was sequenced during a study of technical replicates of blood from several donors. Only in-frame clones appear in the TCRdb table, and some are missing; sequencing was by immunoSEQ multiplex PCR. The sample shows fewer than 100,000 clones, about 93% of them seen only once. The sample was T cells isolated from PBMCs. The TCR comes from a human donor in good health.

The CDR3 DNA sequence: TGTGCCAGCAGTCGGGACAGGGGTCAGCCCCAGCATTTT. It specifies CASSRDRGQPQHF. J is TRBJ1-5 and V is TRBV6-5, with 10 bases matching TRBD1. This CDR3 is 13 amino acids long. Germline V gene sequence: CDR1 MNHEY, CDR2 SVGAGI. V lost 5 bases to trimming and J lost 6 bases; unmatched junction nucleotides: 1.